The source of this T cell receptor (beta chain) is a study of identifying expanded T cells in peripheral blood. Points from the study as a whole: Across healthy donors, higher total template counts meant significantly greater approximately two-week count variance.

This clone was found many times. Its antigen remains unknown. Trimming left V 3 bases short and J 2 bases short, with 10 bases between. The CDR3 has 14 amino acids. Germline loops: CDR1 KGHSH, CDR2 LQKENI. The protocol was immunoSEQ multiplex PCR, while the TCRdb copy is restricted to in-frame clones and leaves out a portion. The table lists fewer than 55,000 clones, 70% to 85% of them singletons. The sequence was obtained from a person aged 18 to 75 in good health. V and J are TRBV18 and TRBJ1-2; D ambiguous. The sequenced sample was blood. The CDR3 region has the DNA TGTGCCAGCTCACCTTCCGGGAACAACTATGGCTACACCTTC. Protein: CASSPSGNNYGYTF. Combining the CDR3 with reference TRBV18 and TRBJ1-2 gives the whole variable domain NAGVMQNPRHLVRRRGQEARLRCSPMKGHSHVYWYRQLPEEGLKFMVYLQKENIIDESGMPKERFSAEFPKEGPSILRIQQVVRGDSAAYFCASSPSGNNYGYTFGSGTRLTVV.